The 24 T cell receptor beta chains below were found in one sample sequenced in a study of graft-versus-host responses after intestinal transplantation. Only in-frame clones appear in the TCRdb table, and some are missing; sequencing was by immunoSEQ multiplex PCR. Of about 54,000 clones in the sample, roughly nine tenths were seen once. This material consisted of PBMCs, taken nearly 670 days after intestinal transplant. These receptors came from a human patient who received an intestinal transplant, so some T cells may come from the graft donor.

This rearrangement joins TRBV6-5 to TRBJ2-3; D not resolved. The V and J ends lost 5 bases and 2 bases respectively, with 8 bases between them. The CDR3 runs 13 residues. Germline CDR1 MNHEY, CDR2 SVGAGI. CDR3 region: CASSRASTDTQYF. The CDR3 DNA sequence: TGTGCCAGCAGTCGGGCCTCCACAGATACGCAGTATTTT.

V usage is TRBV2 and J usage is TRBJ2-2; 8 bases map to TRBD1. CDR1 and CDR2 from the germline V gene are SNHLY and FYNNEI. Trimming cost V 6 bases and J 6 bases; bases outside gene matches: 3. The CDR3 totals 13 residues. The CDR3 DNA follows: TGTGCCAGCAGCCGGACAGGGCCCGGGGAGCTGTTTTTT. It yields the protein CASSRTGPGELFF.

The J gene is TRBJ2-5, the V gene TRBV7-9, with D unresolved. Germline CDR1 is SEHNR and CDR2 is FQNEAQ (reference sequence). There are 15 residues in the CDR3. V was shortened by 5 bases and J by 1 base, with 14 bases between the two germline ends. CDR3 amino acids: CASSLIGWSQETQYF. Written as DNA, the CDR3 is TGTGCCAGCAGCCTGATAGGGTGGTCCCAAGAGACCCAGTACTTC.

Comments on this clone: Without the conserved terminal phenylalanine or tryptophan, this CDR3 likely stems from a read error. Because the CDR3's place on the DNA is in doubt, the DNA is left out and the CDR3 is given as listed by TCRdb. The chain recombines TRBV5-3 with TRBJ1-1. TRBV5-3 belongs to the ORF category, with a function that is uncertain. Both ends counted, the CDR3 spans 8 residues. This CDR3 is CARMGDCI.

The chain couples TRBV2 to TRBJ1-5; TRBD1 matches at 7 bases. The CDR3 consists of 17 residues. V shed 7 bases, J shed 0 bases, and the junction held 12 bases outside the gene matches. Germline CDR1 and CDR2: SNHLY and FYNNEI. DNA for the CDR3: TGTGCCAGCAAGGGACCGGGACAGAGCCTTAGCAATCAGCCCCAGCATTTT. This encodes CASKGPGQSLSNQPQHF.

In its sample, this clone was seen once. The chain couples TRBV19 to TRBJ1-4; D not certain. This CDR3 is built from 16 residues. Germline loops: CDR1 LNHDA, CDR2 SQIVND (reference sequence). V lost 3 bases and J lost 3, with 14 bases in between. For the CDR3, the DNA is TGTGCCAGTAGTATGGCACAGCAACCCCCTAATGAAAAACTGTTTTTT. Amino acids: CASSMAQQPPNEKLFF.

V is TRBV6-1 and J is TRBJ2-7, with D possibly TRBD1 on 6 matching bases. Trimming left V 8 bases short and J 5 bases short, with 16 bases between. The CDR3 covers 13 residues. In germline, CDR1 is MNHNS, CDR2 SASEGT. The CDR3: CASHRDSSDEQYF. The CDR3 DNA sequence: TGTGCCAGCCACAGGGATTCTTCCGACGAGCAGTACTTC.

The chain joins TRBV6-1 to TRBJ1-3; D is ambiguous. The CDR3 runs to 12 residues. The germline V and J ends were trimmed by 4 bases and 4 bases, with 5 bases remaining between them. Germline loops: CDR1 MNHNS, CDR2 SASEGT. CDR3 DNA sequence: TGTGCCAGCAGTGCGGTGGGAAACACCATATATTTT. It codes for CASSAVGNTIYF.

J is TRBJ1-5 and V is TRBV6-1, with TRBD1 as a possible D gene (5 bases). The V and J ends lost 1 base and 2 bases respectively, with 12 bases between them. CDR1 and CDR2 from the germline V gene are MNHNS and SASEGT. The length of the CDR3 is 16 residues. The CDR3 DNA reads TGTGCCAGCAGTGAAGGAAGGGGAGGAGGCAATCAGCCCCAGCATTTT. This sequence encodes CASSEGRGGGNQPQHF.

The V and J genes are TRBV7-2 and TRBJ2-3; D is ambiguous. Germline CDR1 and CDR2: SGHTA and FQGNSA. The CDR3 runs to 13 residues. V was shortened by 6 bases and J by 6 bases, with 13 bases between the two germline ends. This chain's CDR3 is CASSRLWTDTQYF. CDR3 DNA sequence: TGTGCCAGCAGTCGCTTATGGACGGATACGCAGTATTTT.

The rearrangement links TRBV5-1 to TRBJ1-6; 9 bases map to TRBD1. The CDR3 contains 15 residues. Germline V gene sequence: CDR1 SGHRS, CDR2 YFSETQ. The V and J ends lost 3 bases and 6 bases, in that order; junction bases with no gene match: 4. Here the CDR3 DNA reads TGCGCCAGCAGCTCAGGACAGGGGTCTAATTCACCCCTCCACTTT. Residues: CASSSGQGSNSPLHF.

V gene TRBV5-1 combines with J gene TRBJ2-3; TRBD2 matches at 15 bases. Germline CDR1 reads SGHRS; CDR2 reads YFSETQ. J was trimmed by 1 base and V by 2 bases; bases with no gene match: 14. The CDR3 contains 21 residues. The CDR3 sequence: CASSFTPDGLAGGLRTDTQYF. The DNA for the CDR3 is TGCGCCAGCAGCTTCACCCCAGACGGACTAGCGGGGGGGTTACGCACAGATACGCAGTATTTT.

This chain links TRBV10-1 with TRBJ1-2; D is undetermined. The CDR3 covers 13 residues. Germline-derived CDR1 and CDR2 are WNHNN and SYGVQD (reference sequence). Between the trimmed V and J ends, which lost 4 bases and 6 bases, there was a span of 12 bases. CDR3 DNA sequence: TGCGCCAGCAGTGCGAGACTTTTCGATGGCTACACCTTC. Amino acid sequence: CASSARLFDGYTF.

This chain connects TRBV10-3 to TRBJ2-7; D gene unclear. The CDR3 runs to 14 residues. V lost 2 bases and J lost 0, with 8 bases in between. Germline assignment: CDR1 ENHRY and CDR2 SYGVKD. The CDR3 nucleotides are TGTGCCATCAGTGAGGCACAGCACTCCTACGAGCAGTACTTC. This gives the protein CAISEAQHSYEQYF.

The chain links TRBV5-1 to TRBJ2-7; no firm D call. Germline values: CDR1 SGHRS, CDR2 YFSETQ. V was cut by 0 bases and J by 0 bases, with 4 bases left in between. The CDR3 runs to 13 residues. Written as DNA, the CDR3 is TGCGCCAGCAGCTTGGAGAGCTCCTACGAGCAGTACTTC. This translates into CASSLESSYEQYF.

The genes are TRBV9 and TRBJ1-6; D call uncertain. The CDR3 consists of 15 residues. V was trimmed by 6 bases and J by 0 bases, leaving 10 bases between them. CDR1 is SGDLS and CDR2 is YYNGEE in the germline V gene. This CDR3 is CASNGGSSYNSPLHF. In DNA form, the CDR3 reads TGTGCCAGCAACGGCGGGAGCTCCTATAATTCACCCCTCCACTTT.

The chain recombines TRBV7-3 with TRBJ2-3; D call uncertain. CDR3 length: 15 residues. Germline V lookup: CDR1 SGHTA, CDR2 FQGTGA. V was clipped by 3 bases and J by 1 base, with 11 bases between them. Here the CDR3 reads CASSLGRHRTDTQYF. The CDR3 DNA follows: TGTGCCAGCAGCTTGGGAAGACACCGCACAGATACGCAGTATTTT.

The chain is built from TRBV5-5 and TRBJ1-1, with D uncertain. Trimming took off 4 bases at V and 4 bases at J, with 11 bases between the two ends. The CDR3 is 13 amino acids. Germline CDR1 and CDR2: SGHKS and YYEKEE (reference sequence). CDR3 protein: CASSLMEGTEAFF. The CDR3 DNA follows: TGTGCCAGCAGCCTCATGGAAGGCACTGAAGCTTTCTTT.

This chain links TRBV9 with TRBJ2-5; TRBD2 aligns across 8 bases. V dropped 3 bases and J dropped 10; count of bases not matched to a gene: 8. This CDR3 has 13 amino acids. Germline V gene sequence: CDR1 SGDLS, CDR2 YYNGEE. The CDR3 here is CASSAPGGIDQYF. The CDR3 nucleotides are TGTGCCAGCAGCGCCCCGGGGGGGATAGACCAGTACTTC.

V usage is TRBV6-5 and J usage is TRBJ2-1, with D perhaps TRBD1 (6 bases). Germline lookup yields CDR1 MNHEY and CDR2 SVGAGI. The CDR3 sequence is 13 residues long. The V and J ends lost 5 bases and 5 bases respectively, with 10 bases between them. The CDR3 protein is CASSQDRDNEQFF. Written as DNA, the CDR3 is TGTGCCAGCAGTCAGGACAGAGACAATGAGCAGTTCTTC.

This chain connects TRBV21-1 to TRBJ1-2. TRBV21-1 is assigned pseudogene status. The CDR3 sequence is 16 residues long. The DNA of the CDR3 is TGTGCCAGCAGCAAAGAGGGTCAGGGGAGGGTTTGGTGCTACACCTTC. Protein: CASSKEGQGRVWCYTF.

J is TRBJ1-1 and V is TRBV5-1; D remains ambiguous. V lost 0 bases, J lost 5 bases, and 8 bases lay in between. Germline CDR1 reads SGHRS; CDR2 reads YFSETQ. The CDR3 covers 13 residues. DNA of the CDR3: TGCGCCAGCAGCTTGGCGCAGACGACTGAAGCTTTCTTT. Translating it yields CASSLAQTTEAFF.

This chain joins TRBV10-2 and TRBJ2-7; 10 positions agree with TRBD1. Germline V gene data show CDR1 as WSHSY and CDR2 as SAAADI. The V and J ends lost 4 bases and 6 bases, in that order; junction bases with no gene match: 3. This CDR3 comprises 13 residues. The CDR3 bases are TGCGCCAGCAGTGGACAGGGGGCGGTCGAGCAGTACTTC. Translation gives CASSGQGAVEQYF.

The chain joins TRBV10-3 to TRBJ2-5; 9 nucleotides align to TRBD1. The CDR3 has 15 amino acids. Germline CDR1 reads ENHRY; CDR2 reads SYGVKD. V gave up 6 bases and J gave up 1 base; unmatched junction bases: 6. For the CDR3, the DNA is TGTGCCATCAGGGCCGGACAGGGGCTCCAAGAGACCCAGTACTTC. It specifies CAIRAGQGLQETQYF.